This record covers a single T cell receptor (beta chain). This sample stems from a study of blood T cell repertoires in COVID-19. Study-wide context: Italy, Spain and the United States were the sources of the convalescent and acute COVID-19 samples. In each case, the material was cDNA or gDNA derived from T cells, B-cell-depleted T cells, or PBMCs.

V was pared by 2 bases and J by 5 bases, with 3 bases of the junction left unmatched. Per the germline V gene, CDR1 is MGHRA and CDR2 is YSYEKL. The CDR3 has 15 amino acids. Original methodology: Researchers report that nucleated cell counts were estimated from reference gene primer amplification. Sequencing was performed with immunoSEQ multiplex PCR; in TCRdb, only in-frame clones are kept and a portion is missing. V, J and clone size are taken as reported in that table, and D and trimming were inferred from the DNA itself. This sample has about 55,000 clones; approximately 85% occur once, and the top ten carry roughly 13%.

Material: peripheral blood. The chain uses TRBV4-1 and TRBJ2-1, with 10 bases fitting TRBD1. This sequence was found in a human donor in a cohort sampled during active COVID-19. The CDR3 DNA reads as TGCGCCAGCAGCCAATGGGACAGGGGTGACAATGAGCAGTTCTTC. Amino acids: CASSQWDRGDNEQFF.